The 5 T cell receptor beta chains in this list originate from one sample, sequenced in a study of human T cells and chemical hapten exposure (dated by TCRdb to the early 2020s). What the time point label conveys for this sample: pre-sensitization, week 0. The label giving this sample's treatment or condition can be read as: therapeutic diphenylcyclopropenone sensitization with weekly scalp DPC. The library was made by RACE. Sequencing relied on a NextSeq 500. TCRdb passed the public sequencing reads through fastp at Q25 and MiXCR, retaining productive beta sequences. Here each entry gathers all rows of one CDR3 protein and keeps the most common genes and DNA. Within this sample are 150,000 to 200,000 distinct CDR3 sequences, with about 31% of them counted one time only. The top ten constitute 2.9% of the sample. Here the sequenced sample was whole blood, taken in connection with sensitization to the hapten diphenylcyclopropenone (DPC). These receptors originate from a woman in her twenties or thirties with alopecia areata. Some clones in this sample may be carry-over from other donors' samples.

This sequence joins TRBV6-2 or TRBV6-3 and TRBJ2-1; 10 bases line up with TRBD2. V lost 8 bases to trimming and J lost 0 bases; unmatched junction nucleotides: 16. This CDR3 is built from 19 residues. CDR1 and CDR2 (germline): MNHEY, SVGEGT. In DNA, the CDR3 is TGTGCCAGCCTTTCGGCTAGCGGGAGCCGTAGGAGCTCCTACAATGAGCAGTTCTTC. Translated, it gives CASLSASGSRRSSYNEQFF.

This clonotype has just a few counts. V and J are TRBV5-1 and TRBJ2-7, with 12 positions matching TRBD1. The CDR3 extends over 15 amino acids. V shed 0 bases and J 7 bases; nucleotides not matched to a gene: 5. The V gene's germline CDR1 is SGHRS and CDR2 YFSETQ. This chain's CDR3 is CASSLEGQGAEEQYF. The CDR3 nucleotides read TGCGCCAGCAGCTTGGAGGGACAGGGGGCAGAGGAGCAGTACTTC.

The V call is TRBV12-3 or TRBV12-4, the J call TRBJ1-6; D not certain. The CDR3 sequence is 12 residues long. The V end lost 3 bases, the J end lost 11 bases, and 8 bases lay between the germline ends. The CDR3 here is CASSLSLPPLHF. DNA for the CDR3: TGTGCCAGCAGTTTGAGCCTACCACCCCTCCACTTT.

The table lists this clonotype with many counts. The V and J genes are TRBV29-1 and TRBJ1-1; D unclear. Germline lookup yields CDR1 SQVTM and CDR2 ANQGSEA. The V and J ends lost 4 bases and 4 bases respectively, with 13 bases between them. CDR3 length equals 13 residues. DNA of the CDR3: TGCAGCGTTGTTGTCAGTTGGGGCACTGAAGCTTTCTTT. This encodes CSVVVSWGTEAFF.

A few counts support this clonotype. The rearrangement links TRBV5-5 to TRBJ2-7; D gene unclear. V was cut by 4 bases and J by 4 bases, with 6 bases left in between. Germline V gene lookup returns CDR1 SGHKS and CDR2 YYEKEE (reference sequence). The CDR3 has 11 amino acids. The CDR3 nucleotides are TGTGCCAGCAGCGAACAGTACGAGCAGTACTTC. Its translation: CASSEQYEQYF.